The present TCR beta chain was sequenced within a study of T cell responses to AZD1222 COVID-19 vaccine. Whole-study results and caveats: Repertoires in all cases were sampled only once the peak T cell response had passed.

A remark on this clone: Its antigen is not identified.

This CDR3 contains 13 residues. The germline V gene encodes CDR1 LGHNA and CDR2 YNFKEQ. V shed 6 bases and J 5 bases; nucleotides not matched to a gene: 5. Sequenced by immunoSEQ multiplex PCR; TCRdb stores in-frame clones only, minus some. The sample carries some 200,000 clones, around 90% recorded once. The chain uses TRBV4-2 and TRBJ2-7, with 9 positions matching TRBD2. The sequence was collected from an adult who received the AZD1222 COVID-19 vaccine. The sequences come from peripheral blood, collected 28 days after the second AZD1222 dose. This chain's CDR3 is CASRGGGVHEQYF. The CDR3 nucleotides read TGTGCCAGCAGAGGCGGGGGGGTCCACGAGCAGTACTTC.